A single sample is the source of the 8 T cell receptor beta chains below, sequenced in a study of graft-versus-host responses after intestinal transplantation. No antigen has been assigned to these receptors. Generated by immunoSEQ multiplex PCR, the TCRdb table keeps only in-frame clones and is missing some. The sample holds more than 100,000 clones, approximately 95% seen once. Source: unstimulated CD8+ T cells sorted from spleen or lymph node cells, taken before intestinal transplant. The receptor set was obtained from a human donor who received an intestinal transplant.

The genes are TRBV4-2 and TRBJ2-1; D is tentatively TRBD1 or TRBD2 (5 bases each). From germline, CDR1 is LGHNA and CDR2 YNFKEQ. The CDR3 totals 14 residues. Trimming cost V 5 bases and J 5 bases, with 13 bases left between them. The DNA of the CDR3 is TGTGCCAGCAGCGGCGAGGGACGGGACAATGAGCAGTTCTTC. Translation: CASSGEGRDNEQFF.

The count of this clone is one. This chain links TRBV27 with TRBJ1-3; D is ambiguous. The CDR3 consists of 17 residues. In germline, CDR1 is MNHEY, CDR2 SMNVEV (reference sequence). The ends were cut back, 4 bases at V and 0 bases at J, with 16 bases in the middle. CDR3 in amino acids: CASSSLGGESSGNTIYF. In nucleotides, the CDR3 is TGTGCCAGCAGTTCCCTTGGAGGCGAGAGCTCTGGAAACACCATATATTTT.

V and J are TRBV6-1 and TRBJ2-7; no clear D gene. The CDR3 is 14 residues long. Per germline, CDR1 MNHNS and CDR2 SASEGT. V gave up 0 bases and J gave up 0 bases, with 6 bases separating them. CDR3 region: CASSEAHLSYEQYF. DNA for the CDR3: TGTGCCAGCAGTGAAGCGCACCTCTCCTACGAGCAGTACTTC.

The chain combines TRBV5-4 with TRBJ2-7, with D perhaps TRBD2 (5 bases). V lost 3 bases and J 2 bases, leaving 12 bases between the germline ends. The CDR3 runs to 14 residues. Germline CDR1 SGHNT, CDR2 YYREEE (reference sequence). CDR3 coding DNA: TGTGCCAGCAGCTCTCGGACTCGACCCTACGAGCAGTACTTC. Its translation: CASSSRTRPYEQYF.

This chain joins TRBV7-8 and TRBJ2-1; TRBD2 agrees at 9 bases. The CDR3 extends over 13 amino acids. Germline-derived CDR1 and CDR2 are SGHVS and FQNEAQ. V was pared by 1 base and J by 15 bases, with 7 bases of the junction left unmatched. The CDR3 is CASSLEVLAGRFF. CDR3 DNA: TGTGCCAGCAGCTTAGAGGTTCTAGCGGGAAGGTTCTTC.

V and J are TRBV15 and TRBJ2-7; 13 bases are a match to TRBD2. After removal of 0 bases from V and 4 bases from J, the junction contained 3 bases not matched to a gene. Germline lookup yields CDR1 LNHNV and CDR2 YYDKDF (reference sequence). This CDR3 comprises 16 residues. The CDR3 DNA reads TGTGCCACCAGCAGAGATCGACTAGCGGGAGGTTACGAGCAGTACTTC. This translates into CATSRDRLAGGYEQYF.

A note on this clone: The junction and the germline gene differ at one end; a read error may be behind it. The chain carries TRBV7-7 and TRBJ2-1, with 10 bases matching TRBD2. The CDR3 contains 15 residues. The germline V gene encodes CDR1 SSHAT and CDR2 FNYEAQ (reference sequence). The CDR3 DNA is TGTGCTAGCAGTCCTAGCGGGAGTAAACACAATGAGCAGTTCTTC. Translated: CASSPSGSKHNEQFF.

This chain links TRBV7-9 with TRBJ2-7; a weak D match, TRBD2 (9 bases). The CDR3 is 18 amino acids. Germline V gene lookup returns CDR1 SEHNR and CDR2 FQNEAQ (reference sequence). Trimming cost V 3 bases and J 7 bases, with 28 bases left between them. The CDR3 DNA is TGTGCCAGCAGCTTCCCAGGGGGCGGTAGCGGGAGTGTGGGGGAGCAGTACTTC. It yields the protein CASSFPGGGSGSVGEQYF.